A single sample gave rise to the 17 T cell receptor beta chains below, sequenced in a study of beta chain features in type 1 diabetes (dated by TCRdb to the late 2010s). Beyond this particular receptor, the publication reports: A moderate but significant shortening of TCRB CDR3 length was observed in type 1 diabetes patients in all four CD4+ subsets.

The library came from the immunoSEQ multiplex PCR assay. The High Capacity cDNA Reverse Transcription Kit was used to reverse transcribe all of the isolated RNA, meaning that expressed TCRB transcripts were what got sequenced. Imported from immuneACCESS, the table was reduced by TCRdb to in-frame sequences with V and J called. These copies leave out some clones; in studies compared against another copy, an unresolved V gene accounts for under half, and the cause of the remainder is not known. The sample includes around 650,000 clones, with around 12% observed a single time. Roughly 0.11% of the sample belongs to the ten largest clones. For these receptors, no antigen is known. The material sequenced was naive CD4+ T cells from blood. The cell subset or site label, read with the paper, signifies: true naive CD4+ T cells. These receptors were collected from a young man with type 1 diabetes.

The rearrangement links TRBV18 to TRBJ2-4; D is unclear. There are 15 residues in the CDR3. In germline, CDR1 is KGHSH, CDR2 LQKENI. The V and J ends lost 6 bases and 7 bases respectively, with 19 bases between them. The CDR3 spells CASSLDGLEVNIQYF. DNA for the CDR3: TGTGCCAGCTCGCTGGATGGGCTAGAGGTGAACATTCAGTACTTC.

The sample holds a few counts of this clone. The chain recombines TRBV5-4 with TRBJ2-7; D possibly matches TRBD1 or TRBD2 (5 bases each). Trimming removed 3 bases at V and 1 base at J, with 8 bases between. The CDR3 runs 13 residues. Germline V gene sequence: CDR1 SGHNT, CDR2 YYREEE (reference sequence). CDR3 loop: CASSWDRSYEQYF. In DNA, the CDR3 is TGTGCCAGCAGCTGGGACCGATCCTACGAGCAGTACTTC.

This clone was seen only a few times. The chain couples TRBV19 to TRBJ2-2, with D possibly being TRBD1 (6 bases). The V end lost 5 bases, the J end lost 0 bases, and 13 bases lay between the germline ends. From germline, CDR1 is LNHDA and CDR2 SQIVND (reference sequence). CDR3 length: 16 amino acids. Written as DNA, the CDR3 is TGTGCCAGTAGTGTAAAGGACAGATCGAACACCGGGGAGCTGTTTTTT. Protein: CASSVKDRSNTGELFF.

In DNA form, the CDR3 reads TGCGCCAGCAGCCAAGATTGGTCAGGGGGCCCGACGGGCTACACCTTC. Protein product: CASSQDWSGGPTGYTF. V gene TRBV4-3 combines with J gene TRBJ1-2; 8 nucleotides agree with TRBD1. Germline lookup yields CDR1 LGHNA and CDR2 YSLEER. V shed 0 bases, J shed 8 bases, and the junction held 11 bases outside the gene matches. This CDR3 is built from 16 residues.

This clone has a handful of counts. The chain employs TRBV9 and TRBJ1-5; D unclear. The ends were cut back, 4 bases at V and 4 bases at J, with 15 bases in the middle. The CDR3 consists of 15 residues. Germline V gene lookup returns CDR1 SGDLS and CDR2 YYNGEE. The CDR3 DNA sequence: TGTGCCAGCAGCCTAAGCGCGGGAGAGAATCAGCCCCAGCATTTT. Translation gives CASSLSAGENQPQHF. The complete variable domain, with remaining parts taken from reference TRBV9 and TRBJ1-5, reads DSGVTQTPKHLITATGQRVTLRCSPRSGDLSVYWYQQSLDQGLQFLIQYYNGEERAKGNILERFSAQQFPDLHSELNLSSLELGDSALYFCASSLSAGENQPQHFGDGTRLSIL.

There are a few counts of this clone. The rearrangement joins TRBV5-1 to TRBJ2-7; maybe TRBD1 (5 bases). The V end lost 5 bases, the J end lost 2 bases, and 14 bases lay between the germline ends. The CDR3 extends over 14 amino acids. Germline lookup yields CDR1 SGHRS and CDR2 YFSETQ. CDR3 sequence (DNA): TGCGCCAGCAGTGTGACAGAGTCTCCCTACGAGCAGTACTTC. This codes for CASSVTESPYEQYF.

This clone was seen a handful of times. V gene TRBV5-1 combines with J gene TRBJ2-7; D not resolved. V dropped 5 bases and J dropped 4 bases, with 16 bases sitting between them. Germline loops: CDR1 SGHRS, CDR2 YFSETQ. The CDR3 is made up of 14 amino acids. CDR3 DNA: TGCGCCAGCAGTTCCAATGGCGGCGGTTACGAGCAGTACTTC. Its protein is CASSSNGGGYEQYF.

This clone has only a few counts. The chain carries TRBV7-2 and TRBJ2-7, with D tentatively TRBD2 (6 bases). CDR3 length equals 13 residues. Germline CDR1 SGHTA, CDR2 FQGNSA. Between the trimmed V and J ends, which lost 4 bases and 5 bases, there was a span of 12 bases. The CDR3: CASSSGAGNEQYF. The CDR3 DNA reads TGTGCCAGCAGCTCCGGCGCGGGAAACGAGCAGTACTTC.

The CDR3 DNA reads as TGTGCCAGCAGCTATAGAGGGGTGTCCTCCTACAATGAGCAGTTCTTC. Translated: CASSYRGVSSYNEQFF. The chain uses TRBV4-2 and TRBJ2-1, with D perhaps TRBD1 or TRBD2 (5 bases each). V lost 5 bases and J lost 0, with 14 bases in between. Germline CDR1 is LGHNA and CDR2 is YNFKEQ. CDR3 length: 16 amino acids.

The J gene is TRBJ2-3, the V gene TRBV7-3; possible D gene TRBD2, 5 bases. The CDR3 is made up of 14 amino acids. The germline V gene encodes CDR1 SGHTA and CDR2 FQGTGA. Trimming stripped 3 bases from V and 1 base from J, with 8 bases between. CDR3 in DNA: TGTGCCAGCAGCTTGGGAGTTGGCACAGATACGCAGTATTTT. Amino acid sequence: CASSLGVGTDTQYF.

V is TRBV7-2 and J is TRBJ2-5, with D hard to call. Trimming cost V 2 bases and J 1 base, with 8 bases left between them. The germline V gene has CDR1 SGHTA and CDR2 FQGNSA. The CDR3 is 14 amino acids. The CDR3 DNA is TGTGCCAGCAGCTTACAATGGGGCCAAGAGACCCAGTACTTC. It specifies CASSLQWGQETQYF.

V and J are TRBV7-9 and TRBJ1-4, with no clear D. The V gene lost 8 bases and the J gene lost 0 bases, with 13 bases spanning the gap. The germline gives CDR1 SEHNR, CDR2 FQNEAQ (reference sequence). The CDR3 is 15 residues long. CDR3 protein: CASLSLGSTNEKLFF. DNA for the CDR3: TGTGCCAGCCTAAGCCTGGGGTCAACTAATGAAAAACTGTTTTTT.

This clone was picked up a small number of times. The rearrangement joins TRBV27 to TRBJ2-7; D is ambiguous. Germline loops: CDR1 MNHEY, CDR2 SMNVEV (reference sequence). Between the trimmed V and J ends, which lost 2 bases and 6 bases, there was a span of 14 bases. This CDR3 spans 14 amino acids. The CDR3 here is CASSLDRALAEQYF. CDR3 coding DNA: TGTGCCAGCAGTTTAGATAGGGCGTTGGCCGAGCAGTACTTC.

This clone occurred a few times. The rearrangement links TRBV7-9 to TRBJ2-7; no firm D call. The CDR3 spans 12 residues. The germline CDR1 and CDR2 sequences are SEHNR and FQNEAQ (reference sequence). V was clipped by 1 base and J by 7 bases, with 8 bases between them. The CDR3 nucleotides are TGTGCCAGCAGCTTAGTCATCGAGGAGCAGTACTTC. Protein: CASSLVIEEQYF.

This clone was observed a handful of times. This rearrangement joins TRBV7-2 to TRBJ1-4, with 9 bases fitting TRBD1. With V trimmed by 6 bases and J by 7 bases, 9 bases remained unmatched. Germline V lookup: CDR1 SGHTA, CDR2 FQGNSA. There are 15 residues in the CDR3. CDR3 protein: CASRLQGAQGEKLFF. CDR3 bases: TGTGCCAGCAGATTACAGGGGGCGCAGGGTGAAAAACTGTTTTTT.

This clone has just a few counts. This chain uses TRBV25-1 with TRBJ2-7, with 8 bases identical to TRBD1. The CDR3 consists of 14 residues. V was clipped by 6 bases and J by 4 bases; unmatched bases: 8. The germline V gene has CDR1 MGHDK and CDR2 SYGVNS. The CDR3 here is CASSRQGQEYEQYF. As DNA, the CDR3 is TGTGCCAGCAGCCGCCAGGGACAGGAGTACGAGCAGTACTTC.

The chain has TRBV25-1 and TRBJ2-1; 8 nucleotides agree with TRBD1. V lost 2 bases, J lost 4 bases, and 7 bases stayed unmatched. The CDR3 extends over 16 amino acids. The germline V gene has CDR1 MGHDK and CDR2 SYGVNS. Here the CDR3 reads CASSEPGRQGYNEQFF. CDR3 sequence (DNA): TGTGCCAGCAGTGAACCCGGGAGACAGGGGTACAATGAGCAGTTCTTC.